This T cell receptor beta chain is drawn from a study of cytomegalovirus exposure and HLA in healthy donors. The study's findings and limits: Likely technical artifact: a cluster of highly shared sequence variants.

As for this clone: Its antigen is undetermined.

PCR amplification relied on 60 Vbeta primers (plus 13 Jbeta primers). Repertoires were generated with immunoSEQ multiplex PCR, while TCRdb's copy carries only in-frame clones and drops some. The sample lists more than 75,000 clones, 79% occurring once. The germline V gene encodes CDR1 MNHEY and CDR2 SMNVEV (reference sequence). This CDR3 is built from 16 residues. Losses at the gene ends were 5 bases for V and 5 bases for J; bases not matched to a gene: 13. The receptor was isolated from a woman aged 40 to 50 in good health and CMV-seropositive. Material for sequencing was PBMCs. The V call is TRBV27, the J call TRBJ1-2; 8 bases align to TRBD1. The CDR3 protein is CASSPWTGPPPYGYTF. The CDR3 DNA follows: TGTGCCAGCAGTCCGTGGACAGGGCCCCCCCCATATGGCTACACCTTC.